This is a list of T cell receptor beta chains from one sample in a study of CD8 T cells in ankylosing spondylitis. TCRdb used MiXCR to reprocess the 5' RACE reads, holding one entry per CDR3 protein. Of 300,000 to 350,000 distinct CDR3 sequences in the sample, around 21% were seen once. Sequencing used blood, either unsorted or a sorted T cell fraction (not recorded which). These receptors were taken from a female donor with ankylosing spondylitis or in good health (not recorded which). Both conserved end residues are part of each CDR3. A D gene is named only where the DNA matches it firmly. Only some rows state a clone size, as once, few, many or a class for expanded clones.

DNA	CDR3	size	V	J	D
TGTGCCAGTAACCTTGGGCAGAACACTGAAGCTTTCTTT	CASNLGQNTEAFF	NA	TRBV19	TRBJ1-1	NA
TGTGCCAGCAGCCCCAGGGGCCCTTATCAGCCCCAGCATTTT	CASSPRGPYQPQHF	NA	TRBV6-1	TRBJ1-5	NA
TGTGCCAGCAGTGATGGGCTAGCGGTAATAACAGATACGCAGTATTTT	CASSDGLAVITDTQYF	NA	TRBV2	TRBJ2-3	TRBD2
TGCAGTGCTAAACACCTGGGACAGGGGTACACTGAAGCTTTCTTT	CSAKHLGQGYTEAFF	few	TRBV20-1	TRBJ1-1	TRBD1
TGCGCCAGCAGCCATTTGGAGGGCCCCGGGGCCGGGGAGCTGTTTTTT	CASSHLEGPGAGELFF	NA	TRBV4-1	TRBJ2-2	NA
TGTGCCAGCAGTCCGGGACAGGAGGGATCACAGCCCCAGCATTTT	CASSPGQEGSQPQHF	many	TRBV12-3/TRBV12-4	TRBJ1-5	TRBD1
TGTGCCAGCAGTTTACCCTATGGCTACACCTTC	CASSLPYGYTF	few	TRBV12-3/TRBV12-4	TRBJ1-2	NA
TGTCCCAGCAGCTTTAATGGGCCACAAGCTAGCGGTCAGAATGAGCAGTTCTTC	CPSSFNGPQASGQNEQFF	few	TRBV7-3	TRBJ2-1	TRBD2
TGTGCCAGTAGTAGTCCCCCCAGTGAGCAGTTCTTC	CASSSPPSEQFF	few	TRBV19	TRBJ2-1	NA
TGTGCCATCAGTGGGGACTACCGTCTGCTTGAGCAGTACTTC	CAISGDYRLLEQYF	NA	TRBV10-3	TRBJ2-7	TRBD2
TGCAGTGCTAGATCCCGGGAGGGGTCCCCCTCTGGGGCCAACGTCCTGACTTTC	CSARSREGSPSGANVLTF	few	TRBV20-1	TRBJ2-6	TRBD2
TGTGCCAGCAGCTTAGGGACAGACAGAGGCTACACCTTC	CASSLGTDRGYTF	NA	TRBV7-8	TRBJ1-2	NA
TGTGCCACCAGCGGACAGGGGCGGGGGCGTTCACCCCTCCACTTT	CATSGQGRGRSPLHF	NA	TRBV24-1	TRBJ1-6	TRBD1
TGTGCCAGCAGCTTCCCGCCGAACGAGCAGTACTTC	CASSFPPNEQYF	many	TRBV7-2	TRBJ2-7	NA
TGCGCCAGCAGGGTGGCCTCCTACGAGCAGTACTTC	CASRVASYEQYF	few	TRBV10-2	TRBJ2-7	NA
TGTGCCTGGAGTTCCCCCGGGACTGATTACGAGCAGTACTTC	CAWSSPGTDYEQYF	NA	TRBV30	TRBJ2-7	NA
TGCAGCGTTGTTTGGACAGGGCATGAGCAGTTCTTC	CSVVWTGHEQFF	many	TRBV29-1	TRBJ2-1	TRBD1
TGTGCCAGCAGCTTATTTGGGGGGAATCAGCCCCAGCATTTT	CASSLFGGNQPQHF	NA	TRBV11-2	TRBJ1-5	NA
TGCAGTGCTACGGGCCAAAGACCTTCGTACGGCCGCAATGAGCAGTTCTTC	CSATGQRPSYGRNEQFF	NA	TRBV20-1	TRBJ2-1	NA
TGTGCCAGCAGCGGCGGGACAGGAGTTTACGAGCAGTACTTC	CASSGGTGVYEQYF	many	TRBV9	TRBJ2-7	TRBD1
TGCAGCGTTGACAGGGGGCGCACAGATACGCAGTATTTT	CSVDRGRTDTQYF	many	TRBV29-1	TRBJ2-3	TRBD1
TGTGCCAGCAGCTCCCCTCGGGCTAGCGGGAGGTGGGAGCTGTTTTTT	CASSSPRASGRWELFF	once	TRBV7-2	TRBJ2-2	TRBD2
TGTGCCAGCAGTTTTGGGGGTACGCACTTTGTGGCCAACGTCCTGACTTTC	CASSFGGTHFVANVLTF	NA	TRBV27	TRBJ2-6	NA
TGCAGTGCTAGAACCGGGACAGCGTACTACGAGCAGTACTTC	CSARTGTAYYEQYF	NA	TRBV20-1	TRBJ2-7	TRBD1
TGTGCCAGCAGCCAAGGGGCTGTCTACGAGCAGTACTTC	CASSQGAVYEQYF	few	TRBV7-2	TRBJ2-7	NA
TGTGCCAGCAGCCAGCGGCCCACAGATACGCAGTATTTT	CASSQRPTDTQYF	NA	TRBV4-2	TRBJ2-3	NA
TGTGCCAGCAGCTTAGCGACGGGAGGGCCCGCAGATACGCAGTATTTT	CASSLATGGPADTQYF	NA	TRBV7-9	TRBJ2-3	TRBD2
TGTGCCAGCAGGGGGACAGGGGATAATTCACCCCTCCACTTT	CASRGTGDNSPLHF	few	TRBV2	TRBJ1-6	TRBD1